This T cell receptor (beta chain) was recorded in a study of shared clonotypes between healthy human individuals. Germline V lookup: CDR1 MNHEY, CDR2 SMNVEV (reference sequence). The CDR3 is made up of 15 amino acids. TCRdb's table, derived via immunoSEQ multiplex PCR, lists solely in-frame clones and lacks some. Among hundreds of thousands of clones, 95% to 97% were seen once, and the ten largest hold about 0.064%. The clonotype originates from a woman in her twenties or thirties in good health. The chain has TRBV27 and TRBJ2-5; 8 nucleotides match TRBD2. The tail of the sequence fits TRBJ2-7 better, so the J call may be wrong. The sample consisted of naive CD4+ T cells sorted from blood. Stated subset: CD45RA+ positively selected. CDR3 residues: CASSRGGLADYEQYF. CDR3 DNA sequence: TGTGCCAGCAGTAGGGGCGGACTAGCAGATTACGAGCAGTACTTC.